The source of this T cell receptor (beta chain) is a study of shared clonotypes between healthy human individuals. Sequencing was performed with immunoSEQ multiplex PCR; in TCRdb, only in-frame clones are kept and a portion is missing. This sample has 1.6 million or so clones, with less than 99% found just once. With V trimmed by 1 base and J by 4 bases, 7 bases remained unmatched. This CDR3 contains 15 residues. Germline CDR1 reads SGHRS; CDR2 reads YFSETQ. Turning to this clone: Different DNA sequences within this sample yield the same CDR3.

The chain employs TRBV5-1 and TRBJ2-7; 8 bases align to TRBD1. Sequenced material: naive CD4+ T cells sorted from blood. This sample's subset: CD45RA+ positively selected. The TCR comes from a man aged 25-45 years in good health. CDR3 sequence (DNA): TGCGCCAGCAGCTTGTCCGGGACAGGTATTTACGAGCAGTACTTC. Its translation: CASSLSGTGIYEQYF.